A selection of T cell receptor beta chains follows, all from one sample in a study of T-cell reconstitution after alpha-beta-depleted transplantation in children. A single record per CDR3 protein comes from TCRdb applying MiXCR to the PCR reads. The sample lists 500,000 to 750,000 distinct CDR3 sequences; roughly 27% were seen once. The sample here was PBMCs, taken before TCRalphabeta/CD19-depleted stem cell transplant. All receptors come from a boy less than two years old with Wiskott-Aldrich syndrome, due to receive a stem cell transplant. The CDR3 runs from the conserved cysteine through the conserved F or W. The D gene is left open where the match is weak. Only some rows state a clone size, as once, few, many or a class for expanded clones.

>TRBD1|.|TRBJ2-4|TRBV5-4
TGTGCCAGCAGCTCCCAGGGGGACCCCGGCAACATTCAGTACTTC
CASSSQGDPGNIQYF
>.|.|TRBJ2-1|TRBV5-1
TGCGCCAGCAGCTCTGGAGTCCAGTACAATGAGCAGTTCTTC
CASSSGVQYNEQFF
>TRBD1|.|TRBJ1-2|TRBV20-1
TGCAGTGCTAGTTTTAAGGGGGCTGACTATGGCTACACCTTC
CSASFKGADYGYTF
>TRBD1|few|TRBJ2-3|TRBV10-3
TGTGCCATCAGTGTTGGACAGGCGAGCACAGATACGCAGTATTTT
CAISVGQASTDTQYF
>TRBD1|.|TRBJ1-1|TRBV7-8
TGTGCCAGCAGCTTCCGGACAGGGACGAACACTGAAGCTTTCTTT
CASSFRTGTNTEAFF
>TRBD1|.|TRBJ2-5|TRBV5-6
TGTGCCAGCAGCCTAGTGGACAGGGTGAGGGAGACCCAGTACTTC
CASSLVDRVRETQYF
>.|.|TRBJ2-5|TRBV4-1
TGCGCCAGCAGCCACCCTGGGGGAGGAGAGACCCAGTACTTC
CASSHPGGGETQYF
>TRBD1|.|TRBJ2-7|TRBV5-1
TGCGCCAGCAGCTCCGGGACAGAACCCTACGAGCAGTACTTC
CASSSGTEPYEQYF
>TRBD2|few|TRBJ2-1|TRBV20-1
TGCAGTGCTACCGGGACTAGCGGAACAAATGAGCAGTTCTTC
CSATGTSGTNEQFF
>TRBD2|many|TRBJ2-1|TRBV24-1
TGTGCCACCAGTGATTCTGGACTAGCGTCCTACAATGAGCAGTTCTTC
CATSDSGLASYNEQFF
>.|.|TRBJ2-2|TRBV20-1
TGCAGTGCTAGAGAGATGGCTCTCGGGGAGCTGTTTTTT
CSAREMALGELFF
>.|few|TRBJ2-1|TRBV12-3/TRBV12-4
TGTGCCAGCAGTTCACACTGGACTGAATCCTACAATGAGCAGTTCTTC
CASSSHWTESYNEQFF
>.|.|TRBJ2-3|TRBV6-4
TGTGCCAGCAGTGACCCCATGGGAACGCAGTATTTT
CASSDPMGTQYF
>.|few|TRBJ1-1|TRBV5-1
TGCGCCAGCAGCTTACAGCCAGGGATCACTGAAGCTTTCTTT
CASSLQPGITEAFF
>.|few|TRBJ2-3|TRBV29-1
TGCAGCGTTCTGAACACAGATACGCAGTATTTT
CSVLNTDTQYF
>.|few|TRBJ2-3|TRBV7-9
TGTGCCAGCAGCCCGGCCGGCAGGAGGGGAGATACGCAGTATTTT
CASSPAGRRGDTQYF
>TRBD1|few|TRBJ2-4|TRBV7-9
TGTGCCAGCAGCTTAGCGACCCGGACAGGGGGCAAAAACATTCAGTACTTC
CASSLATRTGGKNIQYF
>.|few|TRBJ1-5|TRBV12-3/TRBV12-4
TGTGCCAGCAGTTTCGTCGGACAGCCCCAGCATTTT
CASSFVGQPQHF
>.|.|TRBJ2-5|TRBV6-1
TGTGCCAGCAGTGAAGATCAGTTGGGGTACCAAGAGACCCAGTACTTC
CASSEDQLGYQETQYF
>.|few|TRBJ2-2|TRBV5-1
TGCGCCAGCAGCTTGGTCGGGAGCAGCACCGGGGAGCTGTTTTTT
CASSLVGSSTGELFF
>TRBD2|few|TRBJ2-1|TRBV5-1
TGCGCCAGCAGCTTGGCCGGCGGGAGGGCCTACAATGAGCAGTTCTTC
CASSLAGGRAYNEQFF
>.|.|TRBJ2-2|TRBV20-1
TGCAGCCCCCGGGGGATGAACACCGGGGAGCTGTTTTTT
CSPRGMNTGELFF
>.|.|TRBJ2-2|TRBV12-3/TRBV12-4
TGTGCCAGCAGCCCCACTGGCTACACCGGGGAGCTGTTTTTT
CASSPTGYTGELFF
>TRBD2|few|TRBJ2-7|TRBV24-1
TGTGCCACCAGTGATTCTAGCGGGAGGGCCTACGAGCAGTACTTC
CATSDSSGRAYEQYF
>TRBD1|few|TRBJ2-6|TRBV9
TGTGCCAGCAGCGTAGGGTCCGGACAGGGGACTGGGGCCAACGTCCTGACTTTC
CASSVGSGQGTGANVLTF
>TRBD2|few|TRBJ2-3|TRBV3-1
TGTGCCAGCAGCCCCGGACTAGCGGGACCATATACCCCAGATACGCAGTATTTT
CASSPGLAGPYTPDTQYF
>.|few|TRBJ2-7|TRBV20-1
TGCAGTGCTAGAGCCTACCCCTCCTACGAGCAGTACTTC
CSARAYPSYEQYF
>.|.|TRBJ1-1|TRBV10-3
TGTGCCATCAGTGAGGGGTGGGCTAAAGCTTTCTTT
CAISEGWAKAFF
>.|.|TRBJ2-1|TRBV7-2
TGTGCCAGCAGCTTAGATCCTAGTTTAGGCGCGTTCTTC
CASSLDPSLGAFF
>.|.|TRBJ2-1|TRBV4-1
TGCGCCAGCAGCCAAACGGGACTTAGAGAGAATGAGCAGTTCTTC
CASSQTGLRENEQFF
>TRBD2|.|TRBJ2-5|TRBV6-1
TGTGCCAGCAGAGCGGGGACTAGCGAGGAGACCCAGTACTTC
CASRAGTSEETQYF
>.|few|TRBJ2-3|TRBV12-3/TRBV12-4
TGTGCCAGCAGTTTGAGTTCGTGGGAGGCATTTTCAGATACGCAGTATTTT
CASSLSSWEAFSDTQYF
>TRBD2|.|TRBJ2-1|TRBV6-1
TGTGCCAGCAGTCCTGGGCTAGCGGGAGGTTTTGAGCAGTTCTTC
CASSPGLAGGFEQFF
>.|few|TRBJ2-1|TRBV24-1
TGTGCCACCAGTGATTCGACTACTGGGAGCGTCAATGAGCAGTTCTTC
CATSDSTTGSVNEQFF
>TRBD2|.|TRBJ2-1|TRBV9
TGTGCCAGCAGCGGAAAACAACTAGGGGAGGGTTTGGATGAGCAGTTCTTC
CASSGKQLGEGLDEQFF
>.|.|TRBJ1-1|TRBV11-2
TGTGCCAGCAGCTCCAAAACGGGACGGTTGAACACTGAAGCTTTCTTT
CASSSKTGRLNTEAFF
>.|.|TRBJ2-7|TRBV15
TGTGCCACCAGCAGAGATCCGGGGGATAAGTACTTC
CATSRDPGDKYF
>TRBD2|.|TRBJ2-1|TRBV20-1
TGCAGTCCCACAGCGGGGTCCTACAATGAGCAGTTCTTC
CSPTAGSYNEQFF
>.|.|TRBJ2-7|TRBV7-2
TGTGCCAGCAGCCGTAGCGTGATAAGCTCCTACGAGCAGTACTTC
CASSRSVISSYEQYF
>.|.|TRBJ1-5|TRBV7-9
TGTGCCAGCAGCCGCGGTACGGGAATCTCTCAGCCCCAGCATTTT
CASSRGTGISQPQHF
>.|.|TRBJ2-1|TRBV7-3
TGTGCCAGCAGCGCCACCGGGACTTACAATGAGCAGTTCTTC
CASSATGTYNEQFF
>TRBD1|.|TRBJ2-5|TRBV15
TGTGCCACCAGCAGACCCCCTAGACAGGGCCCTAGAGAGACCCAGTACTTC
CATSRPPRQGPRETQYF
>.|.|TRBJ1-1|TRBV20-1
TGCAGTGCTAGAGAACAGATCCTGGAAGCTTTCTTT
CSAREQILEAFF
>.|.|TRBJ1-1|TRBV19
TGTGCCAGTAGTATCCTCAAGACAGGTTATAACACTGAAGCTTTCTTT
CASSILKTGYNTEAFF
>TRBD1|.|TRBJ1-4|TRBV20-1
TGCAGTGCGGAGGTTAGGGGGCCTGAAAAACTGTTTTTT
CSAEVRGPEKLFF
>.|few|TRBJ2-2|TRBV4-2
TGTGCCAGCAGCCAAGTCCGTAGCGGTCGGGGGGAGCTGTTTTTT
CASSQVRSGRGELFF
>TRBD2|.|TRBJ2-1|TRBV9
TGTGCCAGCAGCGTAGCACTAGCGGGGGGCAATGAGCAGTTCTTC
CASSVALAGGNEQFF
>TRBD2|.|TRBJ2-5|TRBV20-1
TGCAGTGCTCACGGACTAGCGGGAGGAGAGACCCAGTACTTC
CSAHGLAGGETQYF
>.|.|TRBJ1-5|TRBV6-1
TGTGCCAGCAGTGAATTCCTTAATAGCAATCAGCCCCAGCATTTT
CASSEFLNSNQPQHF
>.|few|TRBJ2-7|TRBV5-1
TGCGCCAGCAGCCCACTGGACGGAGCGGAGCAGTACTTC
CASSPLDGAEQYF
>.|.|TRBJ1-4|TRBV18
TGTGCCAGCTCACCATTCAGGGGTGGAACTAATGAAAAACTGTTTTTT
CASSPFRGGTNEKLFF
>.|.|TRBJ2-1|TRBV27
TGTGCCAGCAGTTTATTAGGGGGGACCAATGAGCAGTTCTTC
CASSLLGGTNEQFF